A selection of T cell receptor beta chains follows, all from one sample in a study of PD-1 blockade in classical Hodgkin lymphoma. Only in-frame clones appear in the TCRdb table, and some are missing; sequencing was by immunoSEQ multiplex PCR. Of roughly 40,000 clones detected, 66% appear once; the ten largest clones hold 3% to 4%. The starting material was peripheral blood mononuclear cells (PBMCs), obtained before the fourth cycle of nivolumab. These TCRs come from a human donor with classical Hodgkin lymphoma. The CDR3 runs from the conserved cysteine through the conserved F or W. A D gene is named only where the DNA matches it firmly. Clone size is stated in some rows and not others, as once, few, many or a class when expanded.

CDR3aa | CDR3nt | j_gene | v_gene | d_gene | abundance
CATSRATGGRGNQPQHF | TGTGCCACCAGCAGAGCGACAGGGGGCCGGGGCAATCAGCCCCAGCATTTT | TRBJ1-5 | TRBV15 | TRBD1 | NA
CASSVSPSTDTQYF | TGTGCCAGCAGCGTATCCCCTAGCACAGATACGCAGTATTTT | TRBJ2-3 | TRBV9 | NA | NA
CASSFWGVDLVRRTEQFF | TGTGCCAGCAGTTTTTGGGGGGTGGACCTCGTCCGTCGCACTGAGCAGTTCTTC | TRBJ2-1 | TRBV28 | NA | NA
CASTGQVVQPQHF | TGTGCCAGCACAGGACAGGTCGTTCAGCCCCAGCATTTT | TRBJ1-5 | TRBV28 | TRBD1 | NA
CASGLTGSSYNEQFF | TGTGCCAGCGGATTGACAGGGAGCTCCTACAATGAGCAGTTCTTC | TRBJ2-1 | TRBV7-2 | TRBD1 | NA
CASSITPGGEAFF | TGTGCCAGCAGTATAACACCGGGGGGTGAAGCTTTCTTT | TRBJ1-1 | TRBV6-1 | NA | NA
CASSPDSGNTIYF | TGTGCCAGCAGCCCGGACTCTGGAAACACCATATATTTT | TRBJ1-3 | TRBV6-1 | NA | NA
CASSKETGGEETQYF | TGTGCCAGCAGCAAAGAGACAGGGGGCGAGGAGACCCAGTACTTC | TRBJ2-5 | TRBV21-1 | NA | NA
CASGPRGGGPTDTQYF | TGTGCTAGTGGTCCGCGAGGAGGGGGACCCACAGATACGCAGTATTTT | TRBJ2-3 | TRBV12-5 | NA | NA
CASTQAGATGELFF | TGTGCCAGCACCCAAGCAGGGGCCACCGGGGAGCTGTTTTTT | TRBJ2-2 | TRBV2 | NA | NA
CASSSNSYNEQFF | TGCGCCAGCAGCAGTAACTCCTACAATGAGCAGTTCTTC | TRBJ2-1 | TRBV10-1 | NA | NA
CASSSQTTNEKLFF | TGTGCCAGCAGCTCCCAGACAACTAATGAAAAACTGTTTTTT | TRBJ1-4 | TRBV7-2 | NA | NA
CASSPSRGVKTSGDTDTQYF | TGTGCCAGCTCACCATCACGGGGGGTAAAGACTAGCGGGGACACAGATACGCAGTATTTT | TRBJ2-3 | TRBV18 | TRBD2 | NA
CASSLPDRGHTEAFF | TGTGCCAGCAGCTTACCAGACAGGGGGCATACTGAAGCTTTCTTT | TRBJ1-1 | TRBV7-9 | TRBD1 | NA
CASSFPGGAGYTF | TGTGCCAGCAGTTTCCCAGGTGGGGCAGGCTACACCTTC | TRBJ1-2 | TRBV27 | NA | NA
CASSLVGTRPNYGYTF | TGTGCCAGCAGCTTAGTGGGGACACGGCCTAACTATGGCTACACCTTC | TRBJ1-2 | TRBV7-9 | NA | NA
CAWSINRARAFF | TGTGCCTGGAGTATAAACAGGGCCCGAGCTTTCTTT | TRBJ1-1 | TRBV30 | NA | NA
CASQRTRTGELFF | TGTGCCAGCCAACGGACGAGGACCGGGGAGCTGTTTTTT | TRBJ2-2 | TRBV7-2 | NA | NA
CASSYGVVYGYTF | TGTGCCAGCAGTTACGGGGTAGTCTATGGCTACACCTTC | TRBJ1-2 | TRBV6-5 | NA | NA
CASSTEPQGYNEQFF | TGTGCCAGCAGCACGGAACCGCAAGGTTACAATGAGCAGTTCTTC | TRBJ2-1 | TRBV11-2 | NA | NA
CAISDGVDTEAFF | TGTGCCATCAGTGATGGGGTTGACACTGAAGCTTTCTTT | TRBJ1-1 | TRBV10-3 | NA | few
CASVGYGYTF | TGTGCCAGCGTAGGTTATGGCTACACCTTC | TRBJ1-2 | TRBV6-1 | NA | NA
CASTSGQGNQPQHF | TGTGCCAGCACCTCGGGCCAGGGTAATCAGCCCCAGCATTTT | TRBJ1-5 | TRBV7-2 | NA | once
CASSLWTPRQDNNYGYTF | TGTGCCAGCAGTTTATGGACCCCAAGACAGGATAATAACTATGGCTACACCTTC | TRBJ1-2 | TRBV28 | NA | few
CATRHRVGTEAFF | TGTGCCACCCGCCACAGGGTGGGCACTGAAGCTTTCTTT | TRBJ1-1 | TRBV6-1 | NA | NA
CASSLGGADEKLFF | TGTGCCAGCAGCTTAGGGGGCGCTGATGAAAAACTGTTTTTT | TRBJ1-4 | TRBV7-2 | NA | once
CASSPRQGSTGELFF | TGTGCCAGCAGCCCTAGGCAGGGTAGCACCGGGGAGCTGTTTTTT | TRBJ2-2 | TRBV7-9 | NA | NA
CASSQYLEEKLFF | TGCGCCAGCAGCCAATACCTGGAGGAAAAACTGTTTTTT | TRBJ1-4 | TRBV4-1 | NA | NA
CASSGAYEQYF | TGTGCCAGCAGCGGGGCCTACGAGCAGTACTTC | TRBJ2-7 | TRBV14 | NA | NA
CAWGRAGYTEAFF | TGTGCCTGGGGGCGGGCAGGGTACACTGAAGCTTTCTTT | TRBJ1-1 | TRBV30 | NA | NA
CASSRRTSALNTGELFF | TGCGCCAGCAGCCGACGGACTAGCGCGCTGAACACCGGGGAGCTGTTTTTT | TRBJ2-2 | TRBV4-3 | TRBD2 | NA
CASKLAGLLETQYF | TGTGCCAGTAAACTAGCGGGGCTTCTCGAGACCCAGTACTTC | TRBJ2-5 | TRBV28 | TRBD2 | NA
CASSQDLNSGSTNEKLFF | TGCGCCAGCAGCCAAGATCTTAATTCGGGTAGCACTAATGAAAAACTGTTTTTT | TRBJ1-4 | TRBV4-3 | NA | many
CASIGAASSGNTIYF | TGTGCCAGCATCGGGGCAGCCTCCTCTGGAAACACCATATATTTT | TRBJ1-3 | TRBV6-6 | NA | NA
CAWGKGRASEAFF | TGTGCCTGGGGCAAAGGCAGGGCCTCTGAAGCTTTCTTT | TRBJ1-1 | TRBV30 | NA | NA
CATLGGRQPQHF | TGTGCCACCCTGGGGGGGCGTCAGCCCCAGCATTTT | TRBJ1-5 | TRBV6-6 | NA | NA